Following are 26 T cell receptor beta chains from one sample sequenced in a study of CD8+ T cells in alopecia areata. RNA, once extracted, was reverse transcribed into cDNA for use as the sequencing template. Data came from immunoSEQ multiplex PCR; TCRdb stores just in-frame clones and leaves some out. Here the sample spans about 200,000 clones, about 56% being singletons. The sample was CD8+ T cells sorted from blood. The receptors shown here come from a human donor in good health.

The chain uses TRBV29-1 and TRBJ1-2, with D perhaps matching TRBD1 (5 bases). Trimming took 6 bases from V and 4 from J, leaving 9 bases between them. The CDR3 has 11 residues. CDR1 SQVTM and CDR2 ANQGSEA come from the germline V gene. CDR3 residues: CSVGLGYGYTF. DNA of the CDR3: TGCAGCGTGGGACTTGGCTATGGCTACACCTTC.

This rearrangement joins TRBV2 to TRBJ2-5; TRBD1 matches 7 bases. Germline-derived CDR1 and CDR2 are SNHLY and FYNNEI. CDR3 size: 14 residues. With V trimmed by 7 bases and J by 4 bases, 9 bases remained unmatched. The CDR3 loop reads CASIGGLRPETQYF. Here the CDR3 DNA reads TGTGCCAGCATAGGGGGCCTCAGGCCAGAGACCCAGTACTTC.

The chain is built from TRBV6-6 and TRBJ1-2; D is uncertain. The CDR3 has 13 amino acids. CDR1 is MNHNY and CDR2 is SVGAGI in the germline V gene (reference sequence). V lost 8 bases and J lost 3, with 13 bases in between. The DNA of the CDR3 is TGTGCCAGCTGCCCCGCCCGGGACTATGGCTACACCTTC. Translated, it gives CASCPARDYGYTF.

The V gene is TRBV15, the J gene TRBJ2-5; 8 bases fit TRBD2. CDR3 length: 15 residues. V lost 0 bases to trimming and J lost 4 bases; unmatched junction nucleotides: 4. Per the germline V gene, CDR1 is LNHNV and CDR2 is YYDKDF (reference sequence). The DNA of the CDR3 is TGTGCCACCAGCAGAGATCGGGCGGGGGGAGAGACCCAGTACTTC. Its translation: CATSRDRAGGETQYF. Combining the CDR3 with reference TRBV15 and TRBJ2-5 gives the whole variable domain DAMVIQNPRYQVTQFGKPVTLSCSQTLNHNVMYWYQQKSSQAPKLLFHYYDKDFNNEADTPDNFQSRRPNTSFCFLDIRSPGLGDTAMYLCATSRDRAGGETQYFGPGTRLLVL.

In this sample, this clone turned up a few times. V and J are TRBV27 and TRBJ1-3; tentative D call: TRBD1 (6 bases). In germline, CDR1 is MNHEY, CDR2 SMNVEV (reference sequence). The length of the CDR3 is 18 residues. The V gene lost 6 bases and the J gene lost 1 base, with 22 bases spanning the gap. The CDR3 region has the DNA TGTGCCAGCAGCCTTAACTATGGGGGGGCAAGGTCTGGAAACACCATATATTTT. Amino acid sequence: CASSLNYGGARSGNTIYF.

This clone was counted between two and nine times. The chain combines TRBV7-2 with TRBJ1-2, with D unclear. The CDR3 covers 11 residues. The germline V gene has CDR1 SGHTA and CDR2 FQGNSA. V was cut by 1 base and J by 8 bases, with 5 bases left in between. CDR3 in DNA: TGTGCCAGCAGCTTAGAAAGCGGCTACACCTTC. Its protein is CASSLESGYTF. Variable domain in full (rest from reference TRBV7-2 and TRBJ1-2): GAGVSQSPSNKVTEKGKDVELRCDPISGHTALYWYRQSLGQGLEFLIYFQGNSAPDKSGLPSDRFSAERTGGSVSTLTIQRTQQEDSAVYLCASSLESGYTFGSGTRLTVV.

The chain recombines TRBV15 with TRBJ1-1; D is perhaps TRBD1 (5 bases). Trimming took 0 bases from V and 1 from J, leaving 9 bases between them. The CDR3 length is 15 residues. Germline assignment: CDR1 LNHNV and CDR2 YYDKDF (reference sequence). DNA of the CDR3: TGTGCCACCAGCAGAGAGGGGCGAGGGAACACTGAAGCTTTCTTT. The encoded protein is CATSREGRGNTEAFF.

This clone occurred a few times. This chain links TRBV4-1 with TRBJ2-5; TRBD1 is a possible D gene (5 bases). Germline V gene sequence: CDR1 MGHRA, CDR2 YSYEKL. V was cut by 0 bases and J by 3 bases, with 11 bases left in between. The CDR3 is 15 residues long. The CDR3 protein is CASSQDLTVEETQYF. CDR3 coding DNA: TGCGCCAGCAGCCAAGATTTGACAGTAGAAGAGACCCAGTACTTC.

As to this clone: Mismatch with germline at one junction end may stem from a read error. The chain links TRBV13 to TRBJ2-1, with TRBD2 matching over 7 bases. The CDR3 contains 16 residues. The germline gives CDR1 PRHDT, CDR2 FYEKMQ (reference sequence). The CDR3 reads CASSLGVGLGSNEQFF. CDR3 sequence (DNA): TGTGCCAGCAGTTTAGGGGTTGGACTAGGCTCCAATGAGCAGTTCTTC.

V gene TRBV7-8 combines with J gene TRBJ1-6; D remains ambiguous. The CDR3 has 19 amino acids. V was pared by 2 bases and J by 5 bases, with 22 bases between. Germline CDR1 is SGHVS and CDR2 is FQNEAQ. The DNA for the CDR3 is TGTGCCAGCAGCTTATTATCAGTGAGGGTAATGGGGAATAATTCACCCCTCCACTTT. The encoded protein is CASSLLSVRVMGNNSPLHF.

The CDR3 spells CASSWRASSEQYF. CDR3 in DNA: TGTGCCAGCAGTTGGAGGGCGTCAAGCGAGCAGTACTTC. This chain connects TRBV6-5 to TRBJ2-7; tentatively, D is TRBD2 (6 bases). The CDR3 has 13 amino acids. V was shortened by 4 bases and J by 6 bases, with 13 bases between the two germline ends. In germline, CDR1 is MNHEY, CDR2 SVGAGI.

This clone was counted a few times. The DNA for the CDR3 is TGTGCCAGCACAGAAAGCGGGGGGGCCTACGAGCAGTACTTC. As protein: CASTESGGAYEQYF. The chain uses TRBV2 and TRBJ2-7; 10 nucleotides match TRBD2. This CDR3 region has 14 residues. The junction had 5 bases not matched to a gene; V was cut back by 7 bases and J by 2 bases. Germline CDR1 is SNHLY and CDR2 is FYNNEI.

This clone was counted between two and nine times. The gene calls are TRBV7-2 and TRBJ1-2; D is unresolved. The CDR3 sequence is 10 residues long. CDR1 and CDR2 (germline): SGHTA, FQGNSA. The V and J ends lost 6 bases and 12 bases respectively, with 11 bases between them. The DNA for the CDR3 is TGTGCCAGCAGTTCCGGAGCGCACACCTTC. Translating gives CASSSGAHTF. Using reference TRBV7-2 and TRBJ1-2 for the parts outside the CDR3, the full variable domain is GAGVSQSPSNKVTEKGKDVELRCDPISGHTALYWYRQSLGQGLEFLIYFQGNSAPDKSGLPSDRFSAERTGGSVSTLTIQRTQQEDSAVYLCASSSGAHTFGSGTRLTVV.

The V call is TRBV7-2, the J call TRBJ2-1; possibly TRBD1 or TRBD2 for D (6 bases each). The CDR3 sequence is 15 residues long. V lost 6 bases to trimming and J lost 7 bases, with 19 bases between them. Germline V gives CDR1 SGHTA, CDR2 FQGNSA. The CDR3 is CASSEGGLVGNEQFF. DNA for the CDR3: TGTGCCAGCAGTGAAGGGGGGCTTGTGGGGAATGAGCAGTTCTTC. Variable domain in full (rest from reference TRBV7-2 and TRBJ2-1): GAGVSQSPSNKVTEKGKDVELRCDPISGHTALYWYRQSLGQGLEFLIYFQGNSAPDKSGLPSDRFSAERTGGSVSTLTIQRTQQEDSAVYLCASSEGGLVGNEQFFGPGTRLTVL.

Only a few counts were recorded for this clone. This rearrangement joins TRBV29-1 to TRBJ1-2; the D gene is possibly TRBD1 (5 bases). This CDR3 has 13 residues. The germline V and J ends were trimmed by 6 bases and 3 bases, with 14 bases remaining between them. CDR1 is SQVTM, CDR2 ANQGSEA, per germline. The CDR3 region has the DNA TGCAGCGTCCGAACCGGGGCCTACTATGGCTACACCTTC. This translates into CSVRTGAYYGYTF.

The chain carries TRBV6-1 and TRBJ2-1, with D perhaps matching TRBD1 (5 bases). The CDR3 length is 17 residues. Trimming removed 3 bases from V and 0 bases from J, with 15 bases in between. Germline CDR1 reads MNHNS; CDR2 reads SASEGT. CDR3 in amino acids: CASSDPSDTSSYNEQFF. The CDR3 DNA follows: TGTGCCAGCAGTGATCCTTCGGACACGAGCTCCTACAATGAGCAGTTCTTC.

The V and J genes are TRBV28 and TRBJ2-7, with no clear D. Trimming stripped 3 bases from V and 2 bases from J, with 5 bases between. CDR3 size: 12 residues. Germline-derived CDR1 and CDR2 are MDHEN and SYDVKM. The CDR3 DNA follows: TGTGCCAGCAGTTTCTCCACCTACGAGCAGTACTTC. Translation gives CASSFSTYEQYF.

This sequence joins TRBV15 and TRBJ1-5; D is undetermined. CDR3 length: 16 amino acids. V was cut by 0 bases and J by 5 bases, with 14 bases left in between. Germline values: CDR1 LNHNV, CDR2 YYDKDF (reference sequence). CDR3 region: CATSREVIGVDQPQHF. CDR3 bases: TGTGCCACCAGCAGAGAAGTTATCGGGGTGGATCAGCCCCAGCATTTT.

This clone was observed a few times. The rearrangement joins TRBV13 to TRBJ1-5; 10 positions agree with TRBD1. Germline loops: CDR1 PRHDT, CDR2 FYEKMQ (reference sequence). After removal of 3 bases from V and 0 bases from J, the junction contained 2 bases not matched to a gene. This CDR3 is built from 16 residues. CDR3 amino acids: CASSLGQGRSNQPQHF. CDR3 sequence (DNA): TGTGCCAGCAGCTTGGGACAGGGGCGTAGCAATCAGCCCCAGCATTTT. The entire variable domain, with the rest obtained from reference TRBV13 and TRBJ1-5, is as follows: AAGVIQSPRHLIKEKRETATLKCYPIPRHDTVYWYQQGPGQDPQFLISFYEKMQSDKGSIPDRFSAQQFSDYHSELNMSSLELGDSALYFCASSLGQGRSNQPQHFGDGTRLSIL.

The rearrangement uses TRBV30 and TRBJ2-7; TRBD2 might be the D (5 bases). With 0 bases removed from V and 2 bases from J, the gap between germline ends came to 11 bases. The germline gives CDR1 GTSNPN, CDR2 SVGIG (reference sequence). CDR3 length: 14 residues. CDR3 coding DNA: TGTGCCTGGAGTGTACCGGGGTTTCCCTACGAGCAGTACTTC. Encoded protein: CAWSVPGFPYEQYF. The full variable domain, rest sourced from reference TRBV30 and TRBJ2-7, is SQTIHQWPATLVQPVGSPLSLECTVEGTSNPNLYWYRQAAGRGLQLLFYSVGIGQISSEVPQNLSASRPQDRQFILSSKKLLLSDSGFYLCAWSVPGFPYEQYFGPGTRLTVT.

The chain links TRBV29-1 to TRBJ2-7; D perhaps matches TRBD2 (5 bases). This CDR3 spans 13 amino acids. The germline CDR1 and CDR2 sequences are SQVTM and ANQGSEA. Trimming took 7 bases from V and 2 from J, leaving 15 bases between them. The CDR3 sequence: CSARGRNTYEQYF. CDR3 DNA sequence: TGCAGCGCCCGGGGTCGTAATACCTACGAGCAGTACTTC.

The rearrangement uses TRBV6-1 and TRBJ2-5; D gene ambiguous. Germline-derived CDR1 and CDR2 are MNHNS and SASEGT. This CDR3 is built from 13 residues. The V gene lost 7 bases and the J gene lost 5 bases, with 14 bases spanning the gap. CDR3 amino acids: CASTPGLSETQYF. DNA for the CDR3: TGTGCCAGCACCCCGGGCCTCTCCGAGACCCAGTACTTC.

This CDR3 reads CAWSVRGASYEQYF. The CDR3 DNA reads as TGTGCCTGGAGTGTACGGGGGGCCTCCTACGAGCAGTACTTC. The rearrangement joins TRBV30 to TRBJ2-7, with D possibly being TRBD2 (7 bases). Looked up from germline, CDR1 is GTSNPN and CDR2 is SVGIG (reference sequence). Trimming pared 0 bases from V and 0 bases from J, leaving 9 bases between. The CDR3 consists of 14 residues.

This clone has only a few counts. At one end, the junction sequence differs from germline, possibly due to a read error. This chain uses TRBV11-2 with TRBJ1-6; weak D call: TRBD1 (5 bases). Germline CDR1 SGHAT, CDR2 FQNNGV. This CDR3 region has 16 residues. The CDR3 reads CASTLSPGPGNSPLHF. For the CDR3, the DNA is TGTGCCAGCACCTTATCTCCGGGACCGGGCAATTCACCCCTCCACTTT.

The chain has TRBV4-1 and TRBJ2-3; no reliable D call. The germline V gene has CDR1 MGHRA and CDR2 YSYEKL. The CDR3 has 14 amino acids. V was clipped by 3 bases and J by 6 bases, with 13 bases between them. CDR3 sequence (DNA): TGCGCCAGCAGCCATGACACGACGGTGGATACGCAGTATTTT. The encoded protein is CASSHDTTVDTQYF.

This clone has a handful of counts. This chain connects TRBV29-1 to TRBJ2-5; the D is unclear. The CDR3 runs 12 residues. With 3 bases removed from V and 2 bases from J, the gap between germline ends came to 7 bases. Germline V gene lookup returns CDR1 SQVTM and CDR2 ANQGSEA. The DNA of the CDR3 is TGCAGCGTTGAGCCAGGTCAAGAGACCCAGTACTTC. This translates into CSVEPGQETQYF.